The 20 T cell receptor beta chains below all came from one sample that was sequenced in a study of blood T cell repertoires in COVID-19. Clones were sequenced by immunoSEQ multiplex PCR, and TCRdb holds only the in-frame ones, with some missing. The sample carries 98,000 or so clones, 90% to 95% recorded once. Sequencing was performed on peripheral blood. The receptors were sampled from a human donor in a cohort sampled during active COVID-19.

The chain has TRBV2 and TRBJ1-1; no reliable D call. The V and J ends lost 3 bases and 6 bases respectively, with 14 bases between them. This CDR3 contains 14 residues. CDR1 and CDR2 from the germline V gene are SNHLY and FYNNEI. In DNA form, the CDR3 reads TGTGCCAGCAGTGACGAGTCTAGTAGGTCTGAAGCTTTCTTT. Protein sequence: CASSDESSRSEAFF.

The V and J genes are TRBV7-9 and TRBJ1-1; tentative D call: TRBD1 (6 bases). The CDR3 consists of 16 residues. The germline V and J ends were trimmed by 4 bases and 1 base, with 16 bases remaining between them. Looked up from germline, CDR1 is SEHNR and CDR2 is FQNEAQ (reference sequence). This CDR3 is CASSSTRGRGNTEAFF. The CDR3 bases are TGTGCCAGCAGCTCCACTAGGGGCAGGGGGAACACTGAAGCTTTCTTT. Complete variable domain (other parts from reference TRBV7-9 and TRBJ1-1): DTGVSQNPRHKITKRGQNVTFRCDPISEHNRLYWYRQTLGQGPEFLTYFQNEAQLEKSRLLSDRFSAERPKGSFSTLEIQRTEQGDSAMYLCASSSTRGRGNTEAFFGQGTRLTVV.

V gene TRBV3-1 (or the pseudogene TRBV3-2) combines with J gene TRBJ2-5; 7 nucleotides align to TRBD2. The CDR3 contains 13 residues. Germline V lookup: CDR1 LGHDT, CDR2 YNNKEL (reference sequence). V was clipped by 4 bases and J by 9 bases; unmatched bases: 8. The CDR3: CASSLGRGSAQYF. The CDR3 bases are TGTGCCAGCAGCCTGGGGAGGGGATCGGCCCAGTACTTC.

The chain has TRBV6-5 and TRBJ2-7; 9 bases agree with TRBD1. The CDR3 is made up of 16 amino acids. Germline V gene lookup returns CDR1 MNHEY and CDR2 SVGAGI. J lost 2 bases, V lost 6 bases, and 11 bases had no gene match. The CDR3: CASSYTTGTGPYEQYF. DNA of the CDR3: TGTGCCAGCAGCTACACGACCGGGACAGGGCCCTACGAGCAGTACTTC.

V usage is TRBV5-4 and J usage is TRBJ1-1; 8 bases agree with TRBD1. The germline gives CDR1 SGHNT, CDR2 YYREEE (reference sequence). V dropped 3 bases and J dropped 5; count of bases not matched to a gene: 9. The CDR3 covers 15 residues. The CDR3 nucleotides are TGTGCCAGCAGCTCCGCCGGACAGGGAGTTACTGAAGCTTTCTTT. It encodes CASSSAGQGVTEAFF.

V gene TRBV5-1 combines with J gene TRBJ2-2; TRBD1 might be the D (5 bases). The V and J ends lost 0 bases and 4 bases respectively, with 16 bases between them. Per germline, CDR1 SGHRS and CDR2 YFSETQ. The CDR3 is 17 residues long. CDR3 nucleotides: TGCGCCAGCAGCTTGGCAGTCGTGCAGGGATCCACCGGGGAGCTGTTTTTT. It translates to CASSLAVVQGSTGELFF.

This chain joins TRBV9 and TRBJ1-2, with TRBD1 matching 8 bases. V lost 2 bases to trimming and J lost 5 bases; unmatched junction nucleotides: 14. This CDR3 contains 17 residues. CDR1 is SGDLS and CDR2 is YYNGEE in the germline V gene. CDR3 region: CASSVMGRQTGGYGYTF. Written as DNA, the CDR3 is TGTGCCAGCAGCGTTATGGGGAGACAAACAGGGGGTTATGGCTACACCTTC.

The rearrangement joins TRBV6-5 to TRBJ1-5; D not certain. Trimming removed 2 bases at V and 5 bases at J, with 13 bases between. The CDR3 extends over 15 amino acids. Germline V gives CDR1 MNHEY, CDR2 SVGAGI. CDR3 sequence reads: CASSYSGDGDQPQHF. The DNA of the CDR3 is TGTGCCAGCAGTTACAGCGGGGATGGCGATCAGCCCCAGCATTTT.

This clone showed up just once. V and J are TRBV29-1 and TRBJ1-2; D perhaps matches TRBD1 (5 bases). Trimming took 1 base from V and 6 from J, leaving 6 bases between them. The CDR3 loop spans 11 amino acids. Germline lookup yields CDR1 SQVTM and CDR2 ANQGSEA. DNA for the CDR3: TGCAGCGTTGAAGCGGGGGATGGCTACACCTTC. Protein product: CSVEAGDGYTF.

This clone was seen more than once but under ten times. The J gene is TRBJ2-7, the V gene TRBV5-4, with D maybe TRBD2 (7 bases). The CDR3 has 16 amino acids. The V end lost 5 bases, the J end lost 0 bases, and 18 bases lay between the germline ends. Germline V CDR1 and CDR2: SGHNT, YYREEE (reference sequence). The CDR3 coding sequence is TGTGCCAGCAGGCCCTGGGGGGGCAGGAGCTCCTACGAGCAGTACTTC. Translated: CASRPWGGRSSYEQYF.

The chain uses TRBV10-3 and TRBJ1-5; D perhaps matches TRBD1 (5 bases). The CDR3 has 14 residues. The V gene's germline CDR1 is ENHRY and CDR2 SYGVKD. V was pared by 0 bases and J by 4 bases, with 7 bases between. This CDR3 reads CAISESGANQPQHF. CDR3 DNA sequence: TGTGCCATCAGTGAGTCAGGGGCGAATCAGCCCCAGCATTTT.

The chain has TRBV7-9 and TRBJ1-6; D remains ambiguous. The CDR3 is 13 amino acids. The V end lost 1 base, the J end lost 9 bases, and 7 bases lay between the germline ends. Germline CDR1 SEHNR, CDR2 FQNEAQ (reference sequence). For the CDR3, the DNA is TGTGCCAGCAGCTTAGAATCCGGTTCACCCCTCCACTTT. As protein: CASSLESGSPLHF.

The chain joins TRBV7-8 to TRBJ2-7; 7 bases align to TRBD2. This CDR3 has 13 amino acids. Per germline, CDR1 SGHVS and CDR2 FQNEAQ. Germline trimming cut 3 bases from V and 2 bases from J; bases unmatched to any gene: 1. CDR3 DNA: TGTGCCAGCAGCTTCCGGGGGGCCTACGAGCAGTACTTC. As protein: CASSFRGAYEQYF. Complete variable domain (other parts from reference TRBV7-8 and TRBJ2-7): GAGVSQSPRYKVAKRGQDVALRCDPISGHVSLFWYQQALGQGPEFLTYFQNEAQLDKSGLPSDRFFAERPEGSVSTLKIQRTQQEDSAVYLCASSFRGAYEQYFGPGTRLTVT.

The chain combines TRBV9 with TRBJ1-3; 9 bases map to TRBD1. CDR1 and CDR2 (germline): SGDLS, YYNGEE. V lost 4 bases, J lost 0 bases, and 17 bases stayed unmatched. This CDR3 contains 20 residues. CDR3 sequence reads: CASSSGGGTGTPFSGNTIYF. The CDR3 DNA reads TGTGCCAGCAGCTCCGGGGGTGGGACAGGGACCCCCTTCTCTGGAAACACCATATATTTT.

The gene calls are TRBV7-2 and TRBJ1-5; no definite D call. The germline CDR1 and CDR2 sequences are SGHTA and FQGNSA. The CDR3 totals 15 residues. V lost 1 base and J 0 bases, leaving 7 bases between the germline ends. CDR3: CASSLGGYSNQPQHF. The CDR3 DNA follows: TGTGCCAGCAGCTTAGGAGGATATAGCAATCAGCCCCAGCATTTT.

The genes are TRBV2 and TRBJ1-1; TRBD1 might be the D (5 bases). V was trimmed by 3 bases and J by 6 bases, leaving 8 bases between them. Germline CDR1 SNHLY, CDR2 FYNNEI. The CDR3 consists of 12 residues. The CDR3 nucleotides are TGTGCCAGCAGTGAGGGGGGTGCTGAAGCTTTCTTT. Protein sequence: CASSEGGAEAFF.

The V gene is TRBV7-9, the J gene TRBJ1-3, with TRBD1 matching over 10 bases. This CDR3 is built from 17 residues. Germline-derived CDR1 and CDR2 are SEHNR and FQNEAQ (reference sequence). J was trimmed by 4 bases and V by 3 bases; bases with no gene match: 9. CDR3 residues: CASSFLRQGAGGNTIYF. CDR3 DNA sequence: TGTGCCAGCAGCTTCTTAAGACAGGGGGCGGGAGGAAACACCATATATTTT.

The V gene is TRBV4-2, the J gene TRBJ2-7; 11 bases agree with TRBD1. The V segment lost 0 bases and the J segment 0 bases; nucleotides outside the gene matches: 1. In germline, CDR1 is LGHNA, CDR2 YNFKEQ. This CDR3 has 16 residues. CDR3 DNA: TGTGCCAGCAGCCAAGATGGGACAGGGGGCTCCTACGAGCAGTACTTC. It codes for CASSQDGTGGSYEQYF.

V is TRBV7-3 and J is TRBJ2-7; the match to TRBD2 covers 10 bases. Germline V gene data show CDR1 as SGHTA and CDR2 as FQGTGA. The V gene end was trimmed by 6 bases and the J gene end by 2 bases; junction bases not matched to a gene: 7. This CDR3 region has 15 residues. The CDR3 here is CASSPSGGPTYEQYF. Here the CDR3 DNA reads TGTGCCAGCAGTCCTAGCGGGGGCCCCACCTACGAGCAGTACTTC.

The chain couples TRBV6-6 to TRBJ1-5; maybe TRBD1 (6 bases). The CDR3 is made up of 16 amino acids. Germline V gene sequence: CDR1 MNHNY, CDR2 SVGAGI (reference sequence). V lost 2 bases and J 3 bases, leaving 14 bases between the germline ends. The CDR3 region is CASSYQGQTVNQPQHF. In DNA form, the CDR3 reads TGTGCCAGCAGTTACCAGGGGCAAACGGTCAATCAGCCCCAGCATTTT.